A single T cell receptor (beta chain) is shown here with its context. Its antigen is unknown. No base-level quality is on record; no much larger clone is a single base apart. From the second PCR step onward, the TCR alpha chain libraries and the TCR beta chain libraries were amplified separately. The CMV status of each donor was determined by measuring IFNgamma production from CD4+ T cells after fresh PBMCs had been stimulated overnight with CMV viral lysate. CD4 T cells were positively selected with Miltenyi beads, followed by positive selection of CD8 T cells from the CD4-negative fraction. After staining for CD3, CD4, CD8, CD45RA, CD27 and a live/dead dye, cells were sorted on a BD Aria II into four subsets based on CD45RA and CD27. Blood came from a few healthy volunteers, each fractionated into CD4 and CD8 T cells and then into four differentiation subsets. About 110 ml of peripheral blood was collected from each donor, and PBMC were isolated from the blood using Ficoll-Paque PLUS density-gradient centrifugation. Sorted cells were lysed in RLT buffer, after which RNA was extracted using a Qiagen RNeasy kit and stored at -80 degrees C.

This sample stems from a study of naive and memory T cell subsets (dated 2017 in TCRdb). Broadly, across the study: The study applied an open-source, UMI-based TCR alpha and beta sequencing pipeline to sorted naive and memory peripheral blood T cell subsets. IgG serology results and the functional CMV T cell responses were in complete agreement. RNA was DNase-treated and reverse transcribed with TCR constant-region primers, mostly using SuperScript III.

Paper-wide results and their limitations: TCR abundance followed a power law with an exponent that was different for naive and memory subsets but consistent across the three individuals. No ground truth was available to validate the repertoire findings for the naive and memory subsets. RNA-based TCR counts may be influenced by expression changes linked to T cell activation and differentiation. Once error correction was done, more than 90% of naive TCR sequences showed up just once, which made the naive abundance distributions much steeper than those of the memory subsets. Naive repertoires, especially CD8, contained a few larger clonotypes, possibly memory cells re-expressing CD45RA. In both CD4 and CD8 cells, the Gini index increased while Shannon and inverse Simpson diversity decreased from naive through CM, EM and EMRA. Single alpha or beta chain sequences, rather than paired alpha/beta receptors, were used to define clonotypes.

Receptor amplification or capture employed UMI-ligation and nested PCR. The beta constant-region primer consisted of an equimolar mixture of two oligonucleotides that together covered TRBC1 and TRBC2. Four rounds of PCR, combining the SP2 primer with nested alpha and beta constant-region primers, were used to amplify the ligated cDNA. A single-stranded oligonucleotide bearing the SP2 primer plus a 12-nucleotide UMI was ligated onto the 3' end of the cDNA by T4 RNA ligase 1. The ligation reaction was kept at 16 degrees C for roughly 19-25 hours. To avoid over-amplification, PCR2 was usually performed as a SYBR Green qPCR and halted once a predetermined threshold was reached. All purifications after the first were performed with Agencourt AMPure XP magnetic beads. Libraries were quantified by Qubit and checked on a TapeStation, where a main peak was expected near 650 bp. The pooled libraries were sequenced on an Illumina MiSeq using v2 2x251 paired-end kits, which usually yielded roughly 0.9-2.3 million reads per sample. Each sample was pooled at approximately 4.3 nM, and about 4.5-7.5% PhiX was included to help cluster recognition. As for the original processing: FASTQ reads processed by Demultiplexor were assigned V and J genes by Decombinator through tag matching that tolerated a single base-pair mismatch. By using UMIs, Collapsinator corrected both sequencing errors and the frequency errors caused by PCR heterogeneity. CDR3Translator translated TCRs and extracted CDR3s from the conserved cysteine to the FGXG phenylalanine, flagging non-productive sequences. Gini, Shannon entropy and inverse Simpson indices were calculated on repertoires that had been subsampled to equal numbers of UMI-defined TCRs. Within the linear range, a power law was fitted to clonotype abundance distributions using maximum likelihood. For one naive CD8 sample, the pipeline and MIGEC produced similar UMI counts, unique TCR numbers and clonal distributions. One analysis removed from the naive repertoire any naive TCRs that were also present in any memory subset from the same donor. Repertoires were searched for around 7,300 CMV-associated CDR3 sequences compiled from VDJdb and a published dataset. TCRdb reran the public reads through fastp at Q25 and MiXCR, keeping productive beta chains. CDR3 protein sequences are deduplicated, and each keeps its most common genes and DNA. These V and J calls originate from TCRdb's pipeline instead of the authors' own analysis. The sample has roughly 150,000 distinct CDR3 sequences on record, 15% to 20% of them singletons. Of the sample, about 0.57% is held by the ten largest clones.

The receptor's source is a human donor in good health. The source material was naive CD8+ T cells from blood. The sample's cell subset or site label, in plain terms: naive T cells, CD45RA high CD27+.

The CDR3 loop reads CSASWRESYEQYF. The base sequence is TGCAGTGCTAGCTGGCGGGAGAGCTACGAGCAGTACTTC. The chain is encoded by TRBV20-1 joined to TRBJ2-7; 7 junctional bases match TRBD2. Trimming takes 3 bases off V and 3 bases off J; junction bases not matched to a gene: 5. Looking up the germline V gene (reference sequence) yields CDR1 DFQATT and CDR2 SNEGSKA. The CDR3 goes from the cysteine to the phenylalanine over 13 residues. The entry retains the CDR3 DNA only, 39 bases that are in frame from base 1.